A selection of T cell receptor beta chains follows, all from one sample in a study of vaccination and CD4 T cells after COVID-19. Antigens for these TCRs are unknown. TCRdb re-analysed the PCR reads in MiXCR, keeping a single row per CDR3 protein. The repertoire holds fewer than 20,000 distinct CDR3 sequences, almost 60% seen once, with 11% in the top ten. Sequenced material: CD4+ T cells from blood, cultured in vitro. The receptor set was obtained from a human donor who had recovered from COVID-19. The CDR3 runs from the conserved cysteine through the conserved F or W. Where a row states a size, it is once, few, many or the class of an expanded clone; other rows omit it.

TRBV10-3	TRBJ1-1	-	CAISESFAGWEAFF
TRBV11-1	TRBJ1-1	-	CASSLQALGKAFF
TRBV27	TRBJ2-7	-	CASRRTPDSYEQYF
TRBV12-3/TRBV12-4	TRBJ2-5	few	CASSSRTGRETQYF
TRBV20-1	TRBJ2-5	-	CSARGGHQETQYF
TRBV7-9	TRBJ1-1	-	CASSLAFMLEANTEAFF
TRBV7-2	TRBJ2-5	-	CASSFRWAGETQYF
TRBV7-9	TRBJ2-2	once	CASSLVPGRPNTGELFF
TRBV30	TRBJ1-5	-	CAWSARTGQPQHF
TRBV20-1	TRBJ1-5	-	CSARQGAESQPQHF
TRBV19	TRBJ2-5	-	CASSMSGLSTETQYF
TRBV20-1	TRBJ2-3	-	CSAVAGAPTDTQYF
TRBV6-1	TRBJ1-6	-	CASRGGGTGESPLHF
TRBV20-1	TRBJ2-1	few	CSARELSGRNEQFF
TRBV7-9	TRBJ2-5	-	CAGGQAGVETQYF
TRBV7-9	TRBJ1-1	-	CASSMGQGGGTEAFF
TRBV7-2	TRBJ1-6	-	CASSLLSPGLQSPLHF
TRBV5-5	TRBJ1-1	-	CASSVHGQGLNTEAFF
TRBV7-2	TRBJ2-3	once	CASSLVLVAETSTDTQYF
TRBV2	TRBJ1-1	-	CASSGSYRTGEAFF
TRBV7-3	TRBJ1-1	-	CASSLNGMNTEAFF
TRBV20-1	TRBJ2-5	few	CSASPSTQETQYF
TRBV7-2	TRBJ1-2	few	CASSLGSLQGNGYTF
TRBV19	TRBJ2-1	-	CASSMRREEKDEQFF
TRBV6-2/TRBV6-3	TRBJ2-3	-	CASSPVGLAGVPQYF
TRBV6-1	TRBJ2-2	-	CPKELAGGPGTGELFF
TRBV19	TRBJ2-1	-	CASSSTGTSGYNEQFF
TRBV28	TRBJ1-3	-	CASSLWGTGPMGNTIYF
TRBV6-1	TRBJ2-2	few	CASSEQGVDTGELFF
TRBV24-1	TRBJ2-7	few	CATWSPGARYEQYF
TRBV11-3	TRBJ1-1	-	CASSLAQGWSEAFF
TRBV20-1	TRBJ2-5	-	CSASIAGAGETQYF
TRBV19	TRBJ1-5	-	CASKGPNQPQHF
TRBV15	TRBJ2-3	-	CATSRVRGSPDTQYF
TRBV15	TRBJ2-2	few	CATSTETTGELFF
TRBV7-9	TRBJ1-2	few	CASSSRQNNYGYTF
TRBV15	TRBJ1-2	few	CATSRDRRIDGYTF
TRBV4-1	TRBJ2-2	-	CASSPGLEYTGELFF
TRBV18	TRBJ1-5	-	CASSPSPNQPQHF
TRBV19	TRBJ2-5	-	CASSIRTSGFQETQYF
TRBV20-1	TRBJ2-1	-	CSAEKRDSYNEQFF
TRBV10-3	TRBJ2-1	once	CAISDLSGRYNEQFF
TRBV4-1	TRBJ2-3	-	CASSQANQGGTDTQYF
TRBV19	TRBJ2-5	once	CASSIRWSPQETQYF
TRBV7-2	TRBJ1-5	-	CASSFGYSNQPQHF
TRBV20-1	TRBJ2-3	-	CSARTFRGTSDTQYF
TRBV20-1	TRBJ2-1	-	CSASWLADYNEQFF
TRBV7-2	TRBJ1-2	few	CASSLEVGVYGYTF